One and the same sample provided the 20 T cell receptor beta chains below, sequenced in a study of response to subunit inactivated influenza vaccine. Using its own MiXCR run on the RT-PCR reads, TCRdb lists one record per CDR3 protein. The sample lists around 170,000 distinct CDR3 sequences; 9.5% to 12% were seen once. The sequences come from CD8+ T cells sorted from PBMCs, collected around 2 years after vaccination. Receptors were obtained from a man aged 50 to 69 who received an inactivated influenza vaccine.

The chain couples TRBV28 to TRBJ2-5, with 8 bases aligning to TRBD1. V was clipped by 3 bases and J by 1 base; unmatched bases: 7. Looked up from germline, CDR1 is MDHEN and CDR2 is SYDVKM. This CDR3 spans 16 amino acids. The CDR3 DNA reads as TGTGCCAGCAGTTTCCAGGGGGCGCAAAGCCAAGAGACCCAGTACTTC. Protein sequence: CASSFQGAQSQETQYF.

This clonotype was seen more than once but under ten times. The chain combines TRBV6-5 with TRBJ1-1; weak D call: TRBD1 (5 bases). CDR1 is MNHEY, CDR2 SVGAGI, per germline. V lost 4 bases and J 1 base, leaving 10 bases between the germline ends. This CDR3 has 14 residues. The CDR3 is CASSWDGSNTEAFF. As DNA, the CDR3 is TGTGCCAGCAGTTGGGACGGCTCGAACACTGAAGCTTTCTTT.

This clonotype was seen only a few times. The V call is TRBV11-2, the J call TRBJ1-2; D remains ambiguous. Trimming pared 3 bases from V and 0 bases from J, leaving 14 bases between. Germline CDR1 and CDR2: SGHAT and FQNNGV. CDR3 length: 16 amino acids. This chain's CDR3 is CASSFFGSYTNYGYTF. The CDR3 bases are TGTGCCAGCAGCTTCTTCGGCAGCTATACTAACTATGGCTACACCTTC.

This clonotype turned up a few times. V usage is TRBV6-2 or TRBV6-3 and J usage is TRBJ2-4, with D possibly being TRBD2 (6 bases). This CDR3 has 19 amino acids. Trimming pared 0 bases from V and 0 bases from J, leaving 18 bases between. The germline CDR1 and CDR2 sequences are MNHEY and SVGEGT. This CDR3 is CASSYSIPGVQLAKNIQYF. The CDR3 DNA reads TGTGCCAGCAGTTACTCGATCCCGGGGGTACAACTAGCCAAAAACATTCAGTACTTC.

This clonotype has a count of ten or more. The chain carries TRBV29-1 and TRBJ2-7; possibly TRBD2 for D (5 bases). V was trimmed by 1 base and J by 3 bases, leaving 10 bases between them. The CDR3 spans 13 residues. Germline CDR1 SQVTM, CDR2 ANQGSEA. CDR3 loop: CSVEAEVDYEQYF. In nucleotides, the CDR3 is TGCAGCGTTGAAGCGGAGGTAGACTACGAGCAGTACTTC.

J is TRBJ2-7 and V is TRBV7-8, with a possible D match to TRBD2 (7 bases). This CDR3 has 15 residues. The germline CDR1 and CDR2 sequences are SGHVS and FQNEAQ. Deletions cut 7 bases from V and 2 bases from J, with 18 bases between. The CDR3 reads CASTFARGAPYEQYF. The DNA for the CDR3 is TGTGCCAGCACCTTTGCCCGGGGGGCCCCCTACGAGCAGTACTTC.

In its sample, this clonotype was seen a few times. J is TRBJ2-1 and V is TRBV9; 10 bases are shared with TRBD2. The CDR3 consists of 16 residues. Germline V gives CDR1 SGDLS, CDR2 YYNGEE. Unmatched junction bases numbered 5, after V lost 3 bases and J lost 2 bases. CDR3 sequence: CASSGLAGGAYNEQFF. CDR3 DNA: TGTGCCAGCAGCGGATTAGCGGGGGGCGCCTACAATGAGCAGTTCTTC.

The chain employs TRBV11-2 and TRBJ1-4; a weak D match, TRBD1 (6 bases). Germline CDR1 and CDR2: SGHAT and FQNNGV. V shed 1 base and J shed 0 bases, with 6 bases lying between them. CDR3 size: 15 residues. As DNA, the CDR3 is TGTGCCAGCAGCTTAGCAGGGGCAACTAATGAAAAACTGTTTTTT. Its protein is CASSLAGATNEKLFF.

This clonotype was observed a few times. This chain joins TRBV7-9 and TRBJ1-3; tentative D call: TRBD1 (5 bases). The germline V and J ends were trimmed by 2 bases and 2 bases, with 10 bases remaining between them. Germline V gives CDR1 SEHNR, CDR2 FQNEAQ (reference sequence). The CDR3 spans 15 residues. Here the CDR3 DNA reads TGTGCCAGCAGCTTACCAGGGTTACCTGGAAACACCATATATTTT. Protein product: CASSLPGLPGNTIYF.

This clonotype turned up a few times. The chain uses TRBV9 and TRBJ2-3, with 7 positions matching TRBD1. The V and J ends lost 4 bases and 3 bases, in that order; junction bases with no gene match: 23. The CDR3 contains 20 residues. CDR1 SGDLS and CDR2 YYNGEE come from the germline V gene. In DNA, the CDR3 is TGTGCCAGCAGCCCCCATTTTATTCGGTCGTCTAGCAGGGGGACAGATACGCAGTATTTT. It is translated as CASSPHFIRSSSRGTDTQYF.

This clonotype was counted many times. This sequence joins TRBV7-8 and TRBJ2-2; no reliable D call. The CDR3 runs 14 residues. Germline assignment: CDR1 SGHVS and CDR2 FQNEAQ. Trimming took off 4 bases at V and 7 bases at J, with 13 bases between the two ends. CDR3 DNA: TGTGCCAGCAGCTCGACCATATCCGGCGGGGAGCTGTTTTTT. Translating it yields CASSSTISGGELFF.

The rearrangement links TRBV4-2 to TRBJ2-7; TRBD1 or TRBD2 may be the D gene (5 bases each). Germline loops: CDR1 LGHNA, CDR2 YNFKEQ. V was clipped by 0 bases and J by 3 bases, with 12 bases between them. This CDR3 spans 15 amino acids. This CDR3 is CASSQDPGRNYEQYF. The DNA of the CDR3 is TGTGCCAGCAGCCAAGACCCGGGACGGAACTACGAGCAGTACTTC.

The chain employs TRBV29-1 and TRBJ2-7; a possible D gene is TRBD1 (5 bases). In germline, CDR1 is SQVTM, CDR2 ANQGSEA. Between the trimmed V and J ends, which lost 4 bases and 1 base, there was a span of 11 bases. The length of the CDR3 is 13 residues. For the CDR3, the DNA is TGCAGCGTTGGGGTAGCAGGGTCCTACGAGCAGTACTTC. Translated, it gives CSVGVAGSYEQYF.

Only a few counts were recorded for this clonotype. J is TRBJ1-2 and V is TRBV4-3; TRBD1 agrees at 9 bases. Germline V gene data show CDR1 as LGHNA and CDR2 as YSLEER. This CDR3 has 13 residues. V shed 3 bases and J 6 bases; nucleotides not matched to a gene: 2. CDR3 residues: CASSHRDRDGYTF. Here the CDR3 DNA reads TGCGCCAGCAGCCACCGGGACAGGGATGGCTACACCTTC.

A few counts support this clonotype. The chain employs TRBV2 and TRBJ1-1; tentatively, D is TRBD1 (6 bases). CDR1 SNHLY and CDR2 FYNNEI come from the germline V gene. There are 14 residues in the CDR3. V gave up 1 base and J gave up 7 bases, with 13 bases separating them. In nucleotides, the CDR3 is TGTGCCAGCAGTGAAGGCAGGGGCGTCGGTGAAGCTTTCTTT. It yields the protein CASSEGRGVGEAFF.

The chain combines TRBV2 with TRBJ1-5, with D unclear. Germline V gives CDR1 SNHLY, CDR2 FYNNEI. V was trimmed by 4 bases and J by 1 base, leaving 5 bases between them. The CDR3 totals 13 residues. The CDR3 DNA sequence: TGTGCCAGCAGTGGGTCCAGCAATCAGCCCCAGCATTTT. Its translation is CASSGSSNQPQHF.

The rearrangement joins TRBV29-1 to TRBJ2-7; D gene uncertain. Germline V gene lookup returns CDR1 SQVTM and CDR2 ANQGSEA. The CDR3 is 13 residues long. V gave up 7 bases and J gave up 4 bases, with 17 bases separating them. CDR3 protein: CSALVGAQYEQYF. As DNA, the CDR3 is TGCAGCGCCCTCGTCGGAGCTCAGTACGAGCAGTACTTC.

This clonotype occurred many times. This chain joins TRBV7-9 and TRBJ2-2; TRBD1 agrees at 9 bases. There are 16 residues in the CDR3. V lost 3 bases and J lost 2; bases outside the gene matches: 4. Germline V gene data show CDR1 as SEHNR and CDR2 as FQNEAQ (reference sequence). The CDR3 is CASSLGQGENTGELFF. The CDR3 region has the DNA TGTGCCAGCAGCTTGGGACAGGGCGAAAACACCGGGGAGCTGTTTTTT.

This chain uses TRBV20-1 with TRBJ2-3; D possibly uses TRBD1 or TRBD2 (5 bases each). V was cut by 2 bases and J by 0 bases, with 9 bases left in between. Germline V lookup: CDR1 DFQATT, CDR2 SNEGSKA (reference sequence). The CDR3 has 14 amino acids. Written as DNA, the CDR3 is TGCAGTGCTAGACGTTGGGACAGCACAGATACGCAGTATTTT. Translation gives CSARRWDSTDTQYF.

This clonotype occurred a few times. The chain recombines TRBV29-1 with TRBJ2-7; no clear D. Trimming took off 3 bases at V and 7 bases at J, with 7 bases between the two ends. The CDR3 runs to 10 residues. Germline values: CDR1 SQVTM, CDR2 ANQGSEA. The CDR3 coding sequence is TGCAGCGTTGAGGGCAGGGAGCAGTACTTC. Translating it yields CSVEGREQYF.